The clone carrying this TCR beta chain was counted once. Its cognate antigen is unknown. iRepertoire HTBI primers and Arm-PCR of CDR3 regions built TCR beta libraries. MiXCR, applied by TCRdb to the multiplex PCR reads, yields one record per CDR3 protein. The sample lists approximately 400,000 distinct CDR3 sequences, about 20% occurring once. Time point defined: persistent/refractory GD, antithyroid drugs over 5 years with positive TRAb. PBMC-derived RNA was used for the TCR library. This sample is part of a study of regulatory T cells in long-lasting Graves disease. CDR3 length equals 13 residues. CDR1 and CDR2 from the germline V gene are DFQATT and SNEGSKA (reference sequence). V lost 6 bases to trimming and J lost 4 bases, with 13 bases between them. Findings and limits, study-wide: Those with persistent Graves' had less TCR diversity than newly diagnosed patients.

This rearrangement joins TRBV20-1 to TRBJ2-1; tentatively, D is TRBD1 or TRBD2 (5 bases each). The TCR originated in a female donor with Graves disease. The sample in question was peripheral blood mononuclear cells (PBMCs), obtained when the disease was refractory, from a patient treated with antithyroid drugs. DNA of the CDR3: TGCAGTGCCTTACGGGGCGGATACAATGAGCAGTTCTTC. This codes for CSALRGGYNEQFF.